This T cell receptor beta chain stems from a study of OX40 agonist ivuxolimab in advanced cancers. The wider study: Ivuxolimab doses were 0.01, 0.1, 0.3, 1.5, 3 or 10 mg/kg every 2 weeks. Treatment received earlier with anti-PD-1, anti-PD-L1 or anti-CTLA-4 agents was allowed, and more than 30% had some. Study findings and constraints: Both blood CD4+ and CD8+ T cells showed clonal growth by week 6 at 0.1 to 3.0 mg/kg. The mean number of expanded clones was higher in CD8+ T cells than in CD4+.

Germline CDR1 SGHTA, CDR2 FQGNSA. The CDR3 runs to 16 residues. Trimming stripped 0 bases from V and 1 base from J, with 12 bases between. Only in-frame clones appear in the TCRdb table, and some are missing; sequencing was by immunoSEQ multiplex PCR. The sample has about 76,000 clones, around 90% seen once. As concerns this clone: What it binds is not known.

This chain joins TRBV7-2 and TRBJ1-2, with D possibly being TRBD1 (6 bases). The TCR comes from an adult with an advanced solid tumor such as melanoma, head and neck, liver or kidney cancer. The source was CD4+ or CD8+ T cells sorted from blood, collected in a trial of the OX40 agonist ivuxolimab. The chain's CDR3 is CASSLAVRGRNYGYTF. The CDR3 DNA reads as TGTGCCAGCAGCTTAGCGGTCAGGGGCCGTAACTATGGCTACACCTTC.